This passage covers 28 T cell receptor beta chains from one sample sequenced in a study of vaccination and CD4 T cells after COVID-19. No antigen has been identified for these receptors. Documented time point: late sampling 161 to 241 days after vaccination in a few convalescent patients. Treatment defined: roughly 11-day PBMC culture with coronavirus spike peptide pools or control peptides (ViraFEST assay). Sequence data for DNA of cultured CD4+ T cells were generated by the Oncomine TCR Beta short-read assay. Using its own MiXCR run on the PCR reads, TCRdb lists one record per CDR3 protein. The data hold over 20,000 distinct CDR3 sequences, with around 30% observed a single time. The input for sequencing was CD4+ T cells from blood, cultured in vitro, taken about 7 months after SARS-CoV-2 vaccination. Receptors originate from a human donor who had recovered from COVID-19.

This clonotype was counted a few times. This rearrangement joins TRBV19 to TRBJ1-2, with 9 bases fitting TRBD1. The CDR3 loop spans 15 amino acids. From germline, CDR1 is LNHDA and CDR2 SQIVND (reference sequence). V was clipped by 10 bases and J by 1 base; unmatched bases: 10. CDR3 residues: CANMHRDRDNYGYTF. The CDR3 coding sequence is TGTGCCAATATGCACCGGGACAGGGATAACTATGGCTACACCTTC.

J is TRBJ2-7 and V is TRBV6-1; TRBD2 aligns across 7 bases. Germline lookup yields CDR1 MNHNS and CDR2 SASEGT. The CDR3 spans 14 residues. The V segment lost 1 base and the J segment 5 bases; nucleotides outside the gene matches: 5. CDR3 sequence reads: CASSEGLAGHEQYF. The DNA of the CDR3 is TGTGCCAGCAGTGAAGGACTAGCAGGCCACGAGCAGTACTTC.

J is TRBJ2-7 and V is TRBV20-1; 14 bases match TRBD2. The CDR3 totals 15 residues. CDR1 is DFQATT, CDR2 SNEGSKA, per germline (reference sequence). The V segment lost 3 bases and the J segment 3 bases; nucleotides outside the gene matches: 4. Here the CDR3 reads CSARGLAGELYEQYF. Here the CDR3 DNA reads TGCAGTGCTAGGGGACTAGCGGGGGAGCTCTACGAGCAGTACTTC.

Points on this clonotype: At one boundary the junction diverges from the germline segment, which might be a read error. This chain links TRBV28 with TRBJ2-7; D ambiguous. CDR1 and CDR2 (germline): MDHEN, SYDVKM. CDR3 length equals 15 residues. The CDR3 loop reads CASSLEELIGYEQYF. CDR3 nucleotides: TGTGCCAGCAGCTTAGAGGAGTTGATCGGCTACGAGCAGTATTTC.

This clonotype was counted a few times. The chain is built from TRBV6-5 and TRBJ2-7; D possibly corresponds to TRBD2 (6 bases). V lost 2 bases and J 2 bases, leaving 13 bases between the germline ends. The CDR3 is 15 amino acids. The V gene's germline CDR1 is MNHEY and CDR2 SVGAGI. The DNA for the CDR3 is TGTGCCAGCAGTTACGAGGTTCGGGGGACCTACGAGCAGTACTTC. Translated: CASSYEVRGTYEQYF.

In its sample, this clonotype was seen a few times. V gene TRBV20-1 combines with J gene TRBJ2-5, with 9 positions matching TRBD2. Germline CDR1 is DFQATT and CDR2 is SNEGSKA (reference sequence). The J segment lost 3 bases and the V segment lost 3 bases, leaving 8 bases of the junction unmatched. This CDR3 is built from 15 residues. CDR3 DNA sequence: TGCAGTGCTAGGGTCTCGGGACTAGCAGAAGAGACCCAGTACTTC. The encoded protein is CSARVSGLAEETQYF.

The gene calls are TRBV10-3 and TRBJ2-7, with D hard to call. CDR1 is ENHRY, CDR2 SYGVKD, per germline. V lost 4 bases to trimming and J lost 3 bases, with 10 bases between them. The CDR3 length is 13 residues. The CDR3 nucleotides read TGTGCCATCAGTGTTAAGGGTGGCTACGAGCAGTACTTC. Translated: CAISVKGGYEQYF.

The chain uses TRBV7-3 and TRBJ2-2, with unresolved D. The CDR3 length is 13 residues. V lost 2 bases, J lost 7 bases, and 8 bases lay in between. Germline CDR1 is SGHTA and CDR2 is FQGTGA. This CDR3 reads CASSLFSVGELFF. The CDR3 DNA is TGTGCCAGCAGCTTATTTAGTGTCGGGGAGCTGTTTTTT.

This chain connects TRBV6-2 or TRBV6-3 to TRBJ2-1; 7 bases fit TRBD2. Losses at the gene ends were 0 bases for V and 8 bases for J; bases not matched to a gene: 7. CDR3 length: 15 residues. CDR1 MNHEY and CDR2 SVGEGT come from the germline V gene. As DNA, the CDR3 is TGTGCCAGCAGTTACTCGGGGGGAGGGCCTTATGAGCAGTTCTTC. It translates to CASSYSGGGPYEQFF.

This rearrangement joins TRBV20-1 to TRBJ2-1; TRBD2 aligns across 7 bases. J gave up 6 bases and V 1 base, and 6 bases lay outside the gene matches. This CDR3 is built from 14 residues. Germline-derived CDR1 and CDR2 are DFQATT and SNEGSKA (reference sequence). The CDR3, as DNA: TGCAGTGCTAGAGCGGGAGGAGGGATCAATGAGCAGTTCTTC. Protein product: CSARAGGGINEQFF.

The chain recombines TRBV7-3 with TRBJ2-1, with 11 bases matching TRBD2. Trimming cost V 5 bases and J 8 bases; bases outside gene matches: 8. This CDR3 contains 15 residues. Germline V gene sequence: CDR1 SGHTA, CDR2 FQGTGA. The CDR3 sequence is CASSPSSGRLHEQFF. The CDR3 DNA reads as TGTGCCAGCAGCCCGTCTAGCGGGAGGTTGCATGAGCAGTTCTTC.

A few counts support this clonotype. The chain carries TRBV7-2 and TRBJ2-2; D not certain. V was cut by 6 bases and J by 4 bases, with 15 bases left in between. The CDR3 is made up of 15 amino acids. Germline CDR1 is SGHTA and CDR2 is FQGNSA. CDR3 DNA sequence: TGTGCCAGCAGACCCAACCGGCAGGTCACCGGGGAGCTGTTTTTT. Translated, it gives CASRPNRQVTGELFF.

The table lists this clonotype with a count of one. The chain uses TRBV29-1 and TRBJ1-1; a weak D match, TRBD1 (6 bases). The CDR3 is 16 amino acids. Germline CDR1 reads SQVTM; CDR2 reads ANQGSEA. Between the trimmed V and J ends, which lost 2 bases and 0 bases, there was a span of 16 bases. The CDR3 DNA sequence: TGCAGCGTTGAATCGGCCAGGGGTATAATGAACACTGAAGCTTTCTTT. It translates to CSVESARGIMNTEAFF.

This chain uses TRBV7-9 with TRBJ2-7; 9 positions match TRBD1. V was pared by 4 bases and J by 2 bases, with 3 bases of the junction left unmatched. The germline V gene has CDR1 SEHNR and CDR2 FQNEAQ (reference sequence). The CDR3 runs 14 residues. The CDR3 sequence: CASSSTGGPYEQYF. The CDR3, as DNA: TGTGCCAGCAGCTCGACAGGGGGTCCCTACGAGCAGTACTTC.

The table lists this clonotype with a few counts. The chain is built from TRBV21-1 and TRBJ1-2; TRBD1, the table's D call, was not compared with the DNA. TRBV21-1 is tagged as a pseudogene. There are 13 residues in the CDR3. The CDR3 loop is CASSKRQGHGYTF. Written as DNA, the CDR3 is TGTGCCAGCAGCAAAAGACAGGGACATGGCTACACCTTC.

The chain couples TRBV27 to TRBJ1-1, with a tentative D call TRBD1 (5 bases). Trimming took 3 bases from V and 6 from J, leaving 14 bases between them. The length of the CDR3 is 14 residues. Germline CDR1 MNHEY, CDR2 SMNVEV (reference sequence). The CDR3 here is CASSFNSGVAEAFF. As DNA, the CDR3 is TGTGCCAGCAGTTTTAACTCGGGGGTTGCTGAAGCTTTCTTT.

This clonotype has more than one count but fewer than ten. The chain combines TRBV5-4 with TRBJ2-1, with TRBD2 matching over 8 bases. This CDR3 is built from 14 residues. Germline trimming cut 1 base from V and 6 bases from J; bases unmatched to any gene: 3. Germline assignment: CDR1 SGHNT and CDR2 YYREEE (reference sequence). The CDR3 spells CASSLRLAGNEQFF. The CDR3 nucleotides read TGTGCCAGCAGCTTGAGGCTAGCGGGCAATGAGCAGTTCTTC. The full variable domain, its missing parts supplied by reference TRBV5-4 and TRBJ2-1, is ETGVTQSPTHLIKTRGQQVTLRCSSQSGHNTVSWYQQALGQGPQFIFQYYREEENGRGNFPPRFSGLQFPNYSSELNVNALELDDSALYLCASSLRLAGNEQFFGPGTRLTVL.

V and J are TRBV20-1 and TRBJ2-2; 9 bases agree with TRBD1. From germline, CDR1 is DFQATT and CDR2 SNEGSKA (reference sequence). The trim removed 6 bases at V and 4 bases at J, leaving 15 bases unmatched. The CDR3 runs 17 residues. The CDR3 sequence: CSALGGYGQGSTGELFF. In DNA, the CDR3 is TGCAGTGCACTGGGGGGATACGGACAGGGGAGCACCGGGGAGCTGTTTTTT.

The chain combines TRBV5-5 with TRBJ2-7, with D perhaps given as TRBD1 or TRBD2 (6 bases each). V was clipped by 6 bases and J by 3 bases, with 19 bases between them. From germline, CDR1 is SGHKS and CDR2 YYEKEE (reference sequence). The CDR3 runs 15 residues. In nucleotides, the CDR3 is TGTGCCAGCACACCCAATCGGGGGCGATTCTACGAGCAGTACTTC. It yields the protein CASTPNRGRFYEQYF. The variable domain in full, with the rest retrieved from reference TRBV5-5 and TRBJ2-7, is DAGVTQSPTHLIKTRGQQVTLRCSPISGHKSVSWYQQVLGQGPQFIFQYYEKEERGRGNFPDRFSARQFPNYSSELNVNALLLGDSALYLCASTPNRGRFYEQYFGPGTRLTVT.

This chain uses TRBV6-5 with TRBJ2-7; D might be TRBD1 or TRBD2, each matching 5 bases. The germline CDR1 and CDR2 sequences are MNHEY and SVGAGI. With 4 bases removed from V and 3 bases from J, the gap between germline ends came to 16 bases. The CDR3 runs to 15 residues. The CDR3 coding sequence is TGTGCCAGCAGTTCAGCCGGGACGGAGATCTACGAGCAGTACTTC. It codes for CASSSAGTEIYEQYF.

J is TRBJ2-3 and V is TRBV7-2; 10 nucleotides align to TRBD2. Germline CDR1 is SGHTA and CDR2 is FQGNSA. The V segment lost 6 bases and the J segment 4 bases; nucleotides outside the gene matches: 4. The CDR3 is 14 amino acids. CDR3 amino acids: CASRPGTSADTQYF. For the CDR3, the DNA is TGTGCCAGCAGGCCCGGGACTAGCGCAGATACGCAGTATTTT.

This chain uses TRBV28 with TRBJ2-3; the match to TRBD2 covers 9 bases. The germline CDR1 and CDR2 sequences are MDHEN and SYDVKM. The ends lost 5 bases at V and 6 bases at J; junction bases unmatched: 12. This CDR3 contains 16 residues. The CDR3 DNA follows: TGTGCCAGCAGTCCCGACTCGCGGGAGGGCCTGGATACGCAGTATTTT. Amino acid sequence: CASSPDSREGLDTQYF.

This clonotype occurred a few times. A junction boundary mismatches the germline segment, possibly from a read error. The chain uses TRBV20-1 and TRBJ2-7; D uncertain. CDR3 length: 14 residues. Germline CDR1 and CDR2: DFQATT and SNEGSKA (reference sequence). The CDR3: CSARDPALTYEQYF. CDR3 in DNA: TGCAGTGCTCGAGATCCGGCGTTAACCTACGAGCAGTACTTC.

The V gene is TRBV11-3, the J gene TRBJ2-5; possibly TRBD1 or TRBD2 for D (5 bases each). Looked up from germline, CDR1 is SGHNT and CDR2 is YENEEA. The CDR3 loop spans 14 amino acids. V lost 5 bases and J 7 bases, leaving 17 bases between the germline ends. CDR3 sequence: CASSLGGDDGTQYF. In nucleotides, the CDR3 is TGTGCCAGCAGCCTAGGTGGGGACGATGGGACCCAGTACTTC.

The chain has TRBV20-1 and TRBJ2-4; the match to TRBD2 covers 7 bases. The CDR3 spans 17 residues. Germline lookup yields CDR1 DFQATT and CDR2 SNEGSKA (reference sequence). The ends lost 4 bases at V and 1 base at J; junction bases unmatched: 13. The CDR3 DNA follows: TGCAGTGCTATAGGGGCGGGAGCGGGTTACGCCAAAAACATTCAGTACTTC. It encodes CSAIGAGAGYAKNIQYF.

This clonotype was detected a few times. The chain links TRBV6-1 to TRBJ2-7; D is possibly TRBD2 (7 bases). V was pared by 8 bases and J by 3 bases, with 17 bases between. Germline V gene lookup returns CDR1 MNHNS and CDR2 SASEGT. The CDR3 sequence is 14 residues long. Here the CDR3 reads CASRAGEGDYEQYF. The CDR3, as DNA: TGTGCCAGCCGGGCTGGGGAGGGGGACTACGAGCAGTACTTC.

A few counts support this clonotype. The rearrangement uses TRBV28 and TRBJ1-2; 7 bases agree with TRBD1. The CDR3 covers 14 residues. V shed 5 bases, J shed 2 bases, and the junction held 5 bases outside the gene matches. CDR1 is MDHEN and CDR2 is SYDVKM in the germline V gene. The CDR3 nucleotides are TGTGCCAGCAGTCAACAGGGGCAGAACTATGGCTACACCTTC. It encodes CASSQQGQNYGYTF.

The gene calls are TRBV2 and TRBJ2-5; 7 positions agree with TRBD1. The CDR3 totals 13 residues. The junction had 4 bases not matched to a gene; V was cut back by 4 bases and J by 5 bases. Germline V gene sequence: CDR1 SNHLY, CDR2 FYNNEI. DNA of the CDR3: TGTGCCAGCAGTGTTGAGGGGGCTGAGACCCAGTACTTC. Translated, it gives CASSVEGAETQYF. Together with reference TRBV2 and TRBJ2-5, the CDR3 gives the full variable domain: EPEVTQTPSHQVTQMGQEVILRCVPISNHLYFYWYRQILGQKVEFLVSFYNNEISEKSEIFDDQFSVERPDGSNFTLKIRSTKLEDSAMYFCASSVEGAETQYFGPGTRLLVL.